The rows below give T cell receptor beta chains drawn from one sample of a study of T cell repertoires in cytomegalovirus infection. One entry per CDR3 protein results from TCRdb running MiXCR on the reads. Here the sample spans 680,000 or so distinct CDR3 sequences, around a third being singletons. Antigen specificity for these receptors is unknown. Sequences were derived from cultured PBMCs, sampled from culture after CMV antigen stimulation. The receptor set was obtained from a human donor in good health (CMV status not recorded). Some clones in this sample may be carry-over from other donors' samples. The CDR3 runs from the conserved cysteine through the conserved F or W. D genes are given only for firm matches. Not all rows give a size; the values are once, few, many and, for expanded clones, a class.

j_call,clone_size,d_call,v_call,cdr3_aa,cdr3_nt
TRBJ2-1,-,-,TRBV15,CATSRGYSNEQFF,TGTGCCACCAGCAGAGGCTACTCCAATGAGCAGTTCTTC
TRBJ2-3,few,-,TRBV5-5,CASSLWQDTDTQYF,TGTGCCAGCAGCTTGTGGCAGGACACAGATACGCAGTATTTT
TRBJ1-3,few,-,TRBV7-9,CASSFNPTPGNTIYF,TGTGCCAGCAGCTTTAACCCCACTCCTGGAAACACCATATATTTT
TRBJ2-7,-,-,TRBV19,CASSPGHQYEQYF,TGTGCCAGTAGCCCGGGACACCAATACGAGCAGTACTTC
TRBJ1-2,few,-,TRBV4-1,CASSQEATRDYGYTF,TGCGCCAGCAGCCAAGAGGCCACTCGGGACTATGGCTACACCTTC
TRBJ1-6,-,-,TRBV6-1,CASSDPSEGSPLHF,TGTGCCAGCAGTGATCCCTCTGAGGGGTCACCCCTCCACTTT
TRBJ1-5,-,TRBD1,TRBV19,CASSADRGNQPQHF,TGTGCCAGTAGTGCGGACAGGGGAAATCAGCCCCAGCATTTT
TRBJ1-5,few,-,TRBV18,CASSRDGNKSPQHF,TGTGCCAGCTCGCGCGACGGAAACAAATCGCCCCAGCATTTT
TRBJ1-1,-,-,TRBV4-1,CASSHRYRVGNTEAFF,TGCGCCAGCAGCCATAGGTACAGGGTAGGGAACACTGAAGCTTTCTTT
TRBJ2-3,-,-,TRBV4-1,CASSQERAGGRTATQYF,TGCGCCAGCAGCCAAGAAAGGGCAGGCGGACGGACAGCTACGCAGTATTTT
TRBJ2-5,few,TRBD2,TRBV5-4,CASSRGGVERETQYF,TGTGCCAGCAGCCGCGGGGGGGTGGAGCGGGAGACCCAGTACTTC
TRBJ2-3,few,TRBD2,TRBV7-6,CASSLVPPGLAGGPDTQYF,TGTGCCAGCAGCTTAGTACCACCGGGACTAGCGGGAGGGCCCGATACGCAGTATTTT
TRBJ2-7,few,-,TRBV7-9,CASSLYEGSLYEQYF,TGTGCCAGCAGCTTATATGAGGGGAGCCTTTACGAGCAGTACTTC
TRBJ2-1,few,-,TRBV4-1,CASSQVYRSNNEQFF,TGCGCCAGCAGCCAAGTTTACAGATCCAACAATGAGCAGTTCTTC
TRBJ2-7,few,-,TRBV2,CASSEGGRELKQYF,TGTGCCAGCAGTGAAGGGGGTCGGGAATTAAAGCAGTACTTC
TRBJ2-3,-,TRBD2,TRBV11-2,CASRLGLAGRASTDTQYF,TGTGCCAGCAGACTAGGACTAGCGGGTCGAGCTAGCACAGATACGCAGTATTTT
TRBJ2-5,-,-,TRBV7-2,CASSQTRVTQYF,TGTGCCAGCAGCCAGACTCGGGTAACCCAGTACTTC
TRBJ2-7,few,TRBD1,TRBV7-8,CASRDRGQNEQYF,TGTGCCAGCAGGGACAGGGGGCAGAACGAGCAGTACTTC
TRBJ2-7,-,-,TRBV19,CASSKGSRGSGKSYEQYF,TGTGCCAGTAGTAAGGGATCCCGTGGAAGCGGAAAATCCTACGAGCAGTACTTC
TRBJ2-4,few,TRBD1,TRBV28,CASRGQAGNIQYF,TGTGCCAGCAGGGGACAGGCCGGAAACATTCAGTACTTC
TRBJ2-3,-,TRBD2,TRBV20-1,CSAQTGGRRATSTDTQYF,TGCAGTGCTCAGACGGGAGGTAGGAGGGCCACTAGCACAGATACGCAGTATTTT
TRBJ2-5,many,TRBD2,TRBV7-2,CASSLVSGRQETQYF,TGTGCCAGCAGCTTAGTTAGCGGGAGGCAAGAGACCCAGTACTTC
TRBJ2-5,-,TRBD1,TRBV6-1,CASSLTGGGYQETQYF,TGTGCCAGCAGCCTCACAGGGGGCGGGTACCAAGAGACCCAGTACTTC
TRBJ1-2,few,-,TRBV6-1,CASSYDRFNYGYTF,TGTGCCAGCAGTTACGATCGGTTTAACTATGGCTACACCTTC
TRBJ2-1,once,TRBD2,TRBV11-2,CASSTPRRASGRNEQFF,TGTGCCAGCAGCACCCCCCGGAGGGCTAGCGGGAGGAATGAGCAGTTCTTC
TRBJ2-1,many,TRBD2,TRBV7-2,CASSSPGLAGYEQFF,TGTGCCAGCAGCTCGCCGGGACTAGCGGGATATGAGCAGTTCTTC
TRBJ1-1,few,-,TRBV6-8,CASRHRVGNTEAFF,TGTGCCAGCAGGCACAGGGTAGGGAACACTGAAGCTTTCTTT
TRBJ1-5,-,-,TRBV20-1,CSAREGGWSNQPQHF,TGCAGTGCTAGAGAGGGGGGATGGAGCAATCAGCCCCAGCATTTT
TRBJ2-1,-,-,TRBV10-3,CAISDSQISSYNEQFF,TGTGCCATCAGTGATTCCCAAATATCCTCCTACAATGAGCAGTTCTTC
TRBJ2-5,few,-,TRBV19,CASNERRTSETQYF,TGTGCCAGTAATGAGCGACGAACAAGTGAGACCCAGTACTTC
TRBJ1-2,many,TRBD1,TRBV7-2,CASSLVGTEQYGYTF,TGTGCCAGCAGCTTAGTTGGGACAGAGCAATATGGCTACACCTTC
TRBJ1-4,many,-,TRBV7-2,CASSQGHSNEKLFF,TGTGCCAGCAGCCAGGGACACTCTAATGAAAAACTGTTTTTT
TRBJ1-5,few,-,TRBV15,CATSEGRRGAQHF,TGTGCCACCTCCGAGGGCCGACGCGGAGCCCAGCATTTT
TRBJ2-7,-,-,TRBV7-2,CASSYDPIYEQYF,TGTGCCAGCAGCTACGACCCCATCTACGAGCAGTACTTC
TRBJ2-1,few,TRBD2,TRBV2,CASSAAGTSVYNEQFF,TGTGCCAGCAGTGCTGCCGGGACTAGCGTCTACAATGAGCAGTTCTTC
TRBJ2-3,few,TRBD2,TRBV7-8,CASSLVERGSRTDTQYF,TGTGCCAGCAGCTTGGTAGAGCGGGGCTCCCGCACAGATACGCAGTATTTT
TRBJ2-1,-,-,TRBV10-3,CAISESGGAEQFF,TGTGCCATCAGTGAGTCTGGAGGCGCTGAGCAGTTCTTC
TRBJ1-6,medium-sized,-,TRBV7-9,CASSSHDSRGSGSPLHF,TGTGCCAGCAGCTCTCACGACTCACGAGGCTCGGGTTCACCCCTCCACTTT
TRBJ2-5,few,TRBD2,TRBV6-2/TRBV6-3,CASSYSRTSLRRGTQYF,TGTGCCAGCAGTTACTCACGGACTAGCCTGCGGAGGGGGACCCAGTACTTC
TRBJ1-2,-,-,TRBV10-2,CASSQTNNYGYTF,TGCGCCAGCAGCCAGACTAACAACTATGGCTACACCTTC
TRBJ2-7,-,-,TRBV20-1,CSARDKYLDYEQYF,TGCAGTGCTAGAGATAAGTACTTGGACTACGAGCAGTACTTC
TRBJ2-7,many,TRBD2,TRBV7-2,CASSPGLAGVTEQYF,TGTGCCAGCAGCCCGGGACTAGCGGGAGTAACGGAGCAGTACTTC
TRBJ2-7,-,-,TRBV18,CASSPTPPEQYF,TGTGCCAGCTCGCCGACTCCCCCCGAGCAGTACTTC
TRBJ1-1,-,-,TRBV7-9,CASSLFAKGRTTEAFF,TGTGCCAGCAGCTTATTTGCGAAGGGGAGGACCACTGAAGCTTTCTTT
TRBJ1-1,-,-,TRBV12-3/TRBV12-4,CASSTGSAAFF,TGTGCCAGCAGTACAGGGAGCGCAGCTTTCTTT
TRBJ2-4,many,TRBD2,TRBV7-2,CASSLGLAGGRAKNIQYF,TGTGCCAGCAGCCTAGGACTAGCGGGGGGGCGGGCCAAAAACATTCAGTACTTC
TRBJ1-2,-,-,TRBV28,CASSQGPRGSF,TGTGCCAGCAGTCAAGGGCCCCGGGGCTCCTTC
TRBJ1-5,-,TRBD1,TRBV6-1,CASSNTQGAWVNQPQHF,TGTGCCAGCAGTAATACCCAGGGGGCTTGGGTCAATCAGCCCCAGCATTTT
TRBJ1-5,few,-,TRBV7-8,CASSLEYRYSNQPQHF,TGTGCCAGCAGCTTAGAGTACAGATATAGCAATCAGCCCCAGCATTTT
TRBJ2-1,few,TRBD2,TRBV20-1,CSARDWREDTLREQFF,TGCAGTGCTAGAGACTGGCGGGAGGACACCTTGCGTGAGCAGTTCTTC
TRBJ2-2,-,-,TRBV2,CASSEGAITGELFF,TGTGCCAGCAGTGAAGGAGCTATCACCGGGGAGCTGTTTTTT
TRBJ2-7,few,TRBD2,TRBV6-2/TRBV6-3,CASTRTRNLAGGEQYF,TGTGCCAGCACCAGAACCAGGAACCTAGCGGGAGGCGAGCAGTACTTC
TRBJ1-5,-,-,TRBV2,CASSALYSNQPQHF,TGTGCCAGCAGTGCCCTTTATAGCAATCAGCCCCAGCATTTT